The rows below give T cell receptor beta chains drawn from one sample of a study of blood T cell repertoires in COVID-19. Some clones are missing from TCRdb's copy, which holds only in-frame ones; the method was immunoSEQ multiplex PCR. The sample yields around 250,000 clones, 88% seen once. The sequenced material came from peripheral blood. The receptors stem from a human donor in a cohort sampled during active COVID-19. Both conserved end residues are part of each CDR3. A D gene is named only where the DNA matches it firmly. Not all rows give a size; the values are once, few, many and, for expanded clones, a class.

16 | TRBJ2-7 | TRBV7-2 | NA | TRBD2 | CASTIGLAGGPNEQYF | TGTGCCAGCACCATCGGACTAGCGGGAGGGCCCAACGAGCAGTACTTC
15 | TRBJ2-7 | TRBV28 | NA | TRBD2 | CASRPSGGKSYEQYF | TGTGCCAGCAGGCCTAGCGGGGGGAAGTCCTACGAGCAGTACTTC
13 | TRBJ2-6 | TRBV28 | once | NA | CASSFNRANVLTF | TGTGCCAGCAGTTTTAACAGGGCCAACGTCCTGACTTTC
14 | TRBJ2-7 | TRBV3-1/TRBV3-2 | NA | TRBD2 | CASSQDVGTSIPNF | TGTGCCAGCAGCCAAGATGTTGGGACTAGCATACCAAACTTC
12 | TRBJ1-3 | TRBV21-1 | NA | NA | CASSGGGNTIYF | TGTGCCAGCAGCGGGGGGGGAAACACCATATATTTT
15 | TRBJ2-5 | TRBV6-5 | NA | TRBD2 | CASSSTSGAQETQYF | TGTGCCAGCAGTTCAACTAGCGGGGCCCAAGAGACCCAGTACTTC
15 | TRBJ2-3 | TRBV6-2/TRBV6-3 | NA | NA | CASSYGAWGTDTQYF | TGTGCCAGCAGTTACGGGGCATGGGGCACAGATACGCAGTATTTT
15 | TRBJ2-1 | TRBV5-1 | NA | TRBD1 | CASSQDRGLYNEQFF | TGCGCCAGCAGCCAGGACAGGGGGCTCTACAATGAGCAGTTCTTC
15 | TRBJ1-4 | TRBV7-6 | NA | TRBD1 | CASSWRQGTNEKLFF | TGTGCCAGCAGCTGGAGACAGGGAACTAATGAAAAACTGTTTTTT
15 | TRBJ1-1 | TRBV11-2 | NA | NA | CASSLTGIGGTEAFF | TGTGCCAGCAGCTTAACAGGGATTGGGGGCACTGAAGCTTTCTTT
15 | TRBJ2-1 | TRBV9 | NA | TRBD1 | CASSPEAGGNNEQFF | TGTGCCAGCAGCCCCGAGGCAGGGGGAAACAATGAGCAGTTCTTC
14 | TRBJ2-7 | TRBV5-5 | NA | TRBD2 | CASSLSSGAYEQYF | TGTGCCAGCAGCTTGTCTAGCGGTGCCTACGAGCAGTACTTC
15 | TRBJ1-2 | TRBV5-4 | NA | NA | CASSSFSLLPHGYTF | TGTGCCAGCAGCTCCTTTAGTCTTCTCCCCCATGGCTACACCTTC
13 | TRBJ2-1 | TRBV7-8 | NA | NA | CASSSRVGNEQFF | TGTGCCAGCAGCTCGAGGGTTGGCAATGAGCAGTTCTTC
17 | TRBJ1-4 | TRBV5-1 | NA | TRBD1 | CASSQGQGPATNEKLFF | TGCGCCAGCAGCCAGGGACAGGGGCCTGCAACTAATGAAAAACTGTTTTTT
16 | TRBJ2-5 | TRBV6-1 | NA | TRBD2 | CASSEDLAGGGETQYF | TGTGCCAGCAGTGAAGACTTAGCGGGGGGGGGAGAGACCCAGTACTTC
13 | TRBJ2-7 | TRBV7-6 | NA | NA | CASQSGENYEQYF | TGTGCCAGCCAGTCGGGGGAGAACTACGAGCAGTACTTC
16 | TRBJ2-5 | TRBV4-3 | NA | NA | CASSQDSYGQQETQYF | TGCGCCAGCAGCCAAGATTCGTATGGACAGCAAGAGACCCAGTACTTC
17 | TRBJ2-2 | TRBV9 | NA | TRBD1 | CASSVGTADSNTGELFF | TGTGCCAGCAGCGTGGGGACAGCGGACTCCAACACCGGGGAGCTGTTTTTT
14 | TRBJ1-6 | TRBV4-3 | NA | NA | CASSQDGQGEPLHF | TGCGCCAGCAGCCAAGATGGCCAGGGTGAACCCCTCCACTTT
16 | TRBJ2-3 | TRBV6-1 | NA | TRBD2 | CASSAAMAGGTDTQYF | TGTGCCAGCAGTGCGGCGATGGCGGGGGGCACAGATACGCAGTATTTT
15 | TRBJ2-1 | TRBV7-6 | once | TRBD1 | CASSSSGTAYNEQFF | TGTGCCAGCAGCTCATCGGGGACAGCCTACAATGAGCAGTTCTTC
16 | TRBJ2-1 | TRBV7-9 | NA | TRBD2 | CASSFRTSGLYNEQFF | TGTGCCAGCAGCTTCCGGACTAGCGGACTCTACAATGAGCAGTTCTTC
15 | TRBJ2-5 | TRBV19 | NA | TRBD1 | CASSWSGGRQETQYF | TGTGCCAGTAGTTGGTCAGGGGGTAGGCAAGAGACCCAGTACTTC
11 | TRBJ2-3 | TRBV7-2 | once | NA | CASSSLDTQYF | TGTGCCAGCAGCTCATTAGATACGCAGTATTTT
15 | TRBJ2-7 | TRBV13 | NA | TRBD1 | CASSLSGTGDYEQYF | TGTGCCAGCAGCTTAAGTGGGACAGGGGACTACGAGCAGTACTTC